Here is one T cell receptor beta chain with its context. Its cognate antigen has yet to be identified. No much larger clonotype is one base removed from it; base qualities were not supplied. The junction shows trimming of 5 bases on V and 4 bases on J, and the gene matches do not reach 5 bases of it. From the cysteine up to the phenylalanine, the CDR3 has a length of 14 residues. Only CDR3 DNA remains: 42 bases, in frame from the first base. The germline V gene supplies CDR1 SGDLS and CDR2 YYNGEE. The patients picked for sequencing were ones in whom flow cytometry had shown an expansion of CD8+CD57+ cells. Severe acquired aplastic anemia was diagnosed in all patients according to International Study of Aplastic Anemia and Agranulocytosis and Camitta criteria. Patients had received no therapy at the time of blood sampling. The study deep-sequenced TCR repertoires of sorted CD4+ and CD8+ blood T cells from severe aplastic anemia patients and healthy subjects. Patients were enrolled under clinicaltrials.gov protocols 00001620, 01623167, 00001397, 00071045, 00081523 and 00961064 in the USA. Ficoll-Paque density gradient centrifugation was used to isolate peripheral blood mononuclear cells. CD4+ and CD8+ T cells were sorted by FACS or magnetic beads before DNA extraction.

The sample originates from a study of CD8+CD57+ T cells in acquired aplastic anemia listed by TCRdb under 2018. Looking at the study overall: A mean of around 3.2 ug of DNA, ranging from roughly 0.2 to 27.4 ug, was extracted from sorted CD4+ and CD8+ cells. CD8+CD57+ expansion was defined as a frequency above the mean frequency observed in healthy subjects. What the study reported, not specific to this receptor: Around 27 CD8+ CDR3 sequences were found in both patients and controls but appeared to be highly expressed in patients and within the immunodominant clones of the patients. Patients and healthy controls showed no significant difference in CD8+ Simpson's diversity (P=0.060).

Genomic DNA was used as template for profiling of TCR beta VDJ combinations and CDR3 sequences. An Illumina HiSeq 2000 was used for TCR repertoire sequencing. The paper's data handling went like this. Repertoire assessment relied on Simpson's diversity index, CDR3 size and DJ length profiles, and TRBV/TRBJ rearrangement plots. The immunodominant clone was defined as the most abundant DNA sequence in deep sequencing data. CDR3 amino acid sequences were screened for sharing across subjects and compared with published repertoires and the VDJdb database. TCRdb cleaned the public reads at Q25 with fastp, built clones with MiXCR and kept in-frame beta chains. For every CDR3 protein sequence, its rows merge into one entry that carries the most common genes and DNA. TCRdb assigned the V and J calls; the authors' analysis was not used. In this sample the table shows approximately 190,000 distinct CDR3 sequences, nearly 50% of which occur a single time. Of the sample, about 9.5% is held by the ten largest clones.

The receptor comes from a human donor with aplastic anemia. The chain is encoded by TRBV9 joined to TRBJ2-7; TRBD1 fits 11 bases in the junction. The sample was sorted CD4+, CD8+, or CD8+CD57+ T cells (not recorded which) from PBMCs. The CDR3 has the sequence CASSTGQGAYEQYF. The nucleotides read TGTGCCAGCAGTACCGGACAGGGGGCGTACGAGCAGTACTTC.